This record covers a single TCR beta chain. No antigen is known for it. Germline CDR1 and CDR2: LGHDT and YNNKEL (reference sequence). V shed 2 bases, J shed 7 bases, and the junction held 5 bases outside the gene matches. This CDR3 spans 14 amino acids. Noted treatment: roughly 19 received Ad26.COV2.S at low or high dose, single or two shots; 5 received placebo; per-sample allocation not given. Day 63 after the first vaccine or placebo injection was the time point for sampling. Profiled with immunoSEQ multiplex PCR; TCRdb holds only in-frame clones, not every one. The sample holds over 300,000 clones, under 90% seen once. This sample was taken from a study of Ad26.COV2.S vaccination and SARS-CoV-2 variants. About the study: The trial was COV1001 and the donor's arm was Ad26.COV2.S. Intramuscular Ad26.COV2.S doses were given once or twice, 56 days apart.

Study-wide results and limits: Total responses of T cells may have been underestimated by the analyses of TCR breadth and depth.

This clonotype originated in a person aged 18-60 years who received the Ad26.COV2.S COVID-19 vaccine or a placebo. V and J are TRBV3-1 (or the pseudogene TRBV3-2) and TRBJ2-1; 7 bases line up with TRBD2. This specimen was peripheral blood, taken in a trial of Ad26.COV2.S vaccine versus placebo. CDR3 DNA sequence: TGTGCCAGCAGCCAATCTAGCGGAGGGAATGAGCAGTTCTTC. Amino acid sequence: CASSQSSGGNEQFF.